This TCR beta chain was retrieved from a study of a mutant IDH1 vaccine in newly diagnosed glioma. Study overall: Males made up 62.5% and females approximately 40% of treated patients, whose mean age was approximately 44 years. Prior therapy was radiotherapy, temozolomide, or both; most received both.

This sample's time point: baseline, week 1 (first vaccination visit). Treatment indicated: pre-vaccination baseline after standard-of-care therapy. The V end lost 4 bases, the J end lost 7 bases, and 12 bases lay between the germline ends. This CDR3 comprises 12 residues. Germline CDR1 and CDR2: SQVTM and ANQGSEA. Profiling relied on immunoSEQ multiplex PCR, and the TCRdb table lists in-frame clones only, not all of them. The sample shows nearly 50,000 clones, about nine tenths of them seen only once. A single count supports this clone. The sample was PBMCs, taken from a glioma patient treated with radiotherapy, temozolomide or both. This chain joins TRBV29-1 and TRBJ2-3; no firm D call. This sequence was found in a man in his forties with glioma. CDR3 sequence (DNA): TGCAGCGTTGGGACCTTTTCTAATACGCAGTATTTT. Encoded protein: CSVGTFSNTQYF.